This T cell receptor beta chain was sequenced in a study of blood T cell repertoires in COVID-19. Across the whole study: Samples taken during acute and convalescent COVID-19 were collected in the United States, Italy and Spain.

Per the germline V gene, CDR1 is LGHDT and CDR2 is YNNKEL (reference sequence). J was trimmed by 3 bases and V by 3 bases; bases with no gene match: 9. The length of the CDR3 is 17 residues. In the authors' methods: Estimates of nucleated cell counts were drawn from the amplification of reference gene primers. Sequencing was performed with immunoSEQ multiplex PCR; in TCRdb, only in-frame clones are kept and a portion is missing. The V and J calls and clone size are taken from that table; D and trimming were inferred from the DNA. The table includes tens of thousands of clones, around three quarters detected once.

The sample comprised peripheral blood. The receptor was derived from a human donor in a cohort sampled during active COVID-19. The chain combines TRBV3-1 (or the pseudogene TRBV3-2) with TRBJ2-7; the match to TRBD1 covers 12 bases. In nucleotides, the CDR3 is TGTGCCAGCAGCCAGGGACAGGGGGCCAGGGCTATCTACGAGCAGTACTTC. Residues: CASSQGQGARAIYEQYF.